This is a list of T cell receptor beta chains from one sample in a study of technical replicates of blood from several donors. TCRdb keeps only in-frame clones here, not all; method: immunoSEQ multiplex PCR. The sample carries 55,000 to 75,000 clones, roughly nine tenths recorded once. Sample: PBMCs. These receptors all stem from a human donor in good health. Some clones in this sample may be carry-over from other donors' samples. The CDR3 runs from the conserved cysteine through the conserved F or W. Fields, in order: V gene, clone size, J gene, D gene, CDR3 DNA, CDR3 protein. The D gene is left open where the match is weak. The size of a clone is reported for some rows only, either as once, few or many, or as a class for expanded clones.

TRBV2,medium-sized,TRBJ1-6,.,TGTGCCAGCAGTGAAGTTCGGAGACCCCAATTAAATTCACCCCTCCACTTT,CASSEVRRPQLNSPLHF
TRBV6-5,.,TRBJ1-2,.,TGTGCCAGCAGACAGTTAAACTATGGCTACACCTTC,CASRQLNYGYTF
TRBV18,.,TRBJ2-5,.,TGTGCCAGCTCACCCCCAGGGCAGGGGACCCAGTACTTC,CASSPPGQGTQYF
TRBV4-1,.,TRBJ1-2,TRBD1,TGCGCCAGCAGCCAGAGGCAGAGACAGGGGGACGGCTACACCTTC,CASSQRQRQGDGYTF
TRBV9,.,TRBJ2-1,TRBD2,TGTGCCAGCAGCACAACCGGGACTAGCGGGGTCAATGAGCAGTTCTTC,CASSTTGTSGVNEQFF
TRBV5-4,.,TRBJ1-2,TRBD1,TGTGCCAGCAGCTTGATGGGACAGGGGGCCGGCTACACCTTC,CASSLMGQGAGYTF
TRBV4-1,.,TRBJ1-6,TRBD1,TGCGCCAGCAGCCAGATCCCGGGACAGGGGAGTTCACCCCTCCACTTT,CASSQIPGQGSSPLHF
TRBV7-8,.,TRBJ2-2,TRBD2,TGTGCCAGCAGCCCATCTAGCGGGTTAGCCGGGGAGCTGTTTTTT,CASSPSSGLAGELFF
TRBV18,.,TRBJ2-5,.,TGTGCCAGCTCACCCCCAAACCAAGAGACCCAGTACTTC,CASSPPNQETQYF
TRBV19,.,TRBJ1-2,.,TGTGCCAGTAGTGCAAGTTCACCGGCCTGGGGGGCTAACTATGGCTACACCTTC,CASSASSPAWGANYGYTF
TRBV5-1,.,TRBJ2-1,TRBD2,TGCGCCAGCAGCGCTAGCGGGGGATATGATGAGCAGTTCTTC,CASSASGGYDEQFF
TRBV5-1,.,TRBJ2-6,.,TGCGCCAGCAGCTTGGACTCGCGCTCTGGGGCCAACGTCCTGACTTTC,CASSLDSRSGANVLTF
TRBV5-5,.,TRBJ2-3,.,TGTGCCAGCAGCTTGTTACCGGGGGGCACAGATACGCAGTATTTT,CASSLLPGGTDTQYF
TRBV27,.,TRBJ2-7,TRBD2,TGTGCCAGCAGTTTCGCGGGAGGGCGCTACGAGCAGTACTTC,CASSFAGGRYEQYF
TRBV5-5,.,TRBJ2-3,TRBD2,TGTGCCAGCAGCTTGGGGGGACTAGCGGGGCTCACAGATACGCAGTATTTT,CASSLGGLAGLTDTQYF
TRBV5-1,.,TRBJ2-7,TRBD2,TGCGCCAGCAGCCCCGAGCTAGCGGGAGGGCCGTACGAGCAGTACTTC,CASSPELAGGPYEQYF
TRBV6-6,.,TRBJ2-1,TRBD1,TGTGCCAGCAGTGGCAGGGGGCAATATGAGCAGTTCTTC,CASSGRGQYEQFF
TRBV7-6,.,TRBJ2-5,TRBD1,TGTGCCAGCGAGGACAGGGACGGGGAGACCCAGTACTTC,CASEDRDGETQYF
TRBV7-9,.,TRBJ2-5,.,TGTGCCAGCAGCCCAGGAAGAGGGGAGACCCAGTACTTC,CASSPGRGETQYF
TRBV4-1,.,TRBJ1-6,.,TGCGCCAGCAGCCAAGGGGGCAGGGTTGTGAATTCACCCCTCCACTTT,CASSQGGRVVNSPLHF
TRBV7-9,once,TRBJ2-3,.,TGTGCCAGCAGCTCCCGCGCCTCTGGCGGGGAGGAGGCAGATACGCAGTATTTT,CASSSRASGGEEADTQYF
TRBV4-1,.,TRBJ1-1,.,TGCGCCAGCAGCCCATACTTCCAGGGTCTTGAAGCTTTCTTT,CASSPYFQGLEAFF
TRBV4-1,.,TRBJ1-2,TRBD1,TGCGCCAGCAGCCAGGGGGACAGGGTCTATGGCTACACCTTC,CASSQGDRVYGYTF
TRBV5-1,.,TRBJ2-1,TRBD2,TGCGCCAGCAGACTAGCGGGGGGCGACTACAATGAGCAGTTCTTC,CASRLAGGDYNEQFF
TRBV5-4,.,TRBJ2-7,TRBD2,TGTGCCAGCAGGTCCTCGGGGGGGGCCTACGAGCAGTACTTC,CASRSSGGAYEQYF
TRBV10-1,once,TRBJ1-1,.,TGCGCCAGCAGTGAGTCCCCAGATACTGAAGCTTTCTTT,CASSESPDTEAFF
TRBV2,.,TRBJ2-2,.,TGTGCCAGCCGACTTCTAACCGGGGAGCTGTTTTTT,CASRLLTGELFF
TRBV6-1,.,TRBJ1-5,TRBD1,TGTGCCAGCAGGGAAGCCGGGACAGCCAATCAGCCCCAGCATTTT,CASREAGTANQPQHF
TRBV7-2,.,TRBJ1-2,.,TGTGCCAGCAGCTCGGGATGGACGTCAGCCCCACCCGGCTACACCTTC,CASSSGWTSAPPGYTF
TRBV13,.,TRBJ2-1,.,TGTGCCAGCAGCTTACGCAGGGTCGACACCTACAATGAGCAGTTCTTC,CASSLRRVDTYNEQFF
TRBV5-1,once,TRBJ1-4,.,TGCGCCAGCAAGTCCGGGGTGGCTAATGAAAAACTGTTTTTT,CASKSGVANEKLFF
TRBV5-6,.,TRBJ2-4,TRBD2,TGTGCCAGCAGCTTGTGGGTACCGGGGGGGAGGGAGTACTTC,CASSLWVPGGREYF
TRBV6-6,.,TRBJ2-7,TRBD1,TGTGCCAGCAGGATCGGACAGGCAAGCTCCTACGAGCAGTACTTC,CASRIGQASSYEQYF
TRBV7-8,.,TRBJ2-5,.,TGTGCCAGCAACTCCAGGGCTGTGGAGACCCAGTACTTC,CASNSRAVETQYF
TRBV7-2,.,TRBJ1-5,TRBD1,TGTGCCAGCAGCTCACAGGGGGGGAGCAATCAGCCCCAGCATTTT,CASSSQGGSNQPQHF
TRBV4-1,few,TRBJ1-4,.,TGCGCCAGCAGCCAAGACCCGCCCTGGTCAGCAGGAGAAAAACTGTTTTTT,CASSQDPPWSAGEKLFF
TRBV5-6,.,TRBJ1-6,.,TGTGCCAGCAGCTTGCGAGGGTTTTTTACTTCACCCCTCCACTTT,CASSLRGFFTSPLHF
TRBV2,.,TRBJ2-1,.,TGTGCCAGCAGTGACGCGGCGTTTGGCTCCTACAATGAGCAGTTCTTC,CASSDAAFGSYNEQFF
TRBV5-4,.,TRBJ2-1,TRBD2,TGTGCCAGCAGCTCGCGACTAGCGGGAACCTACAATGAGCAGTTCTTC,CASSSRLAGTYNEQFF
TRBV14,.,TRBJ2-7,.,TGTGCCAGCAGCCAAGATGAAAGGGGGACCTACGAGCAGTACTTC,CASSQDERGTYEQYF
TRBV4-3,.,TRBJ2-1,.,TGCGCCAGCAGCCAAGCCTCCACTAGACGGACCTACAATGAGCAGTTCTTC,CASSQASTRRTYNEQFF
TRBV10-3,.,TRBJ2-1,TRBD2,TGTGCCACCATCCCGGGACTAGCGGGAAGCTCCTACAATGAGCAGTTCTTC,CATIPGLAGSSYNEQFF